The T cell receptor beta chain under discussion was sequenced for a study of blood T cell repertoires in COVID-19. Using immunoSEQ multiplex PCR, the repertoire was profiled, and TCRdb retains in-frame clones only, with some absent. The data contain over 200,000 clones, about 90% of them singletons. The CDR3 is made up of 17 amino acids. Germline lookup yields CDR1 LGHNT and CDR2 FRNRAP. Trimming pared 5 bases from V and 7 bases from J, leaving 27 bases between. Material: peripheral blood. This clonotype was obtained from a young man with acute or convalescent COVID-19. The chain employs TRBV12-5 and TRBJ2-7; tentatively, D is TRBD2 (5 bases). The CDR3 nucleotides are TGTGCTAGTGGTCCCCTTAGAGGGTGGTTCCCGAGTGGGGAGCAGTACTTC. It encodes CASGPLRGWFPSGEQYF.